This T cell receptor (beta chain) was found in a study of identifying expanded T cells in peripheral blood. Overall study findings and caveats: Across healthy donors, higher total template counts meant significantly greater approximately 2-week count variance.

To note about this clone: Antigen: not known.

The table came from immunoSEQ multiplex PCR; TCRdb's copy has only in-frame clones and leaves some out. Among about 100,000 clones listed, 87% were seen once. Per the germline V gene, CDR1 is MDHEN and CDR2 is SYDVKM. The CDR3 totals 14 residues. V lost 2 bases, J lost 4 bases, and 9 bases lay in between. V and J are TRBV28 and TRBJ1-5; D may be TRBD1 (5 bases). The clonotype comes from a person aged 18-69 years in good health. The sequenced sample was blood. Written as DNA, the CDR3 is TGTGCCAGCAGTTTAGCGGGACTAAATCAGCCCCAGCATTTT. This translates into CASSLAGLNQPQHF.